This TCR beta chain was sequenced for a study of CD8+CD57+ T cells in acquired aplastic anemia. Study details: 3 to 3.5 ug was the average amount of DNA from sorted CD4+ and CD8+ cells.

This CDR3 has 15 amino acids. Patients picked for sequencing had shown CD8+CD57+ cell expansion detected by flow cytometry. In regard to this clonotype: The antigen remains unidentified. At one end the junction does not follow the germline gene, possibly because of a read error.

Profiling that covered TCR beta VDJ and CDR3 relied on genomic DNA as its template. TCRdb called the reads again in MiXCR, with one record for every CDR3 protein. Of about 190,000 distinct CDR3 sequences in the sample, around 45% are singletons; the top ten hold approximately 9.7%. Study results and limitations: The CD8+ Simpson's diversity of patients and controls was not significantly different.

This clonotype was sampled from a human donor with aplastic anemia. The chain joins TRBV12-3 or TRBV12-4 to TRBJ2-1; 7 nucleotides match TRBD2. Sample: sorted CD4+, CD8+, or CD8+CD57+ T cells (not recorded which) from PBMCs. The CDR3 nucleotides are TGTGCCGGCAGCCCGCTAGCGGAATCCTACAATGAGCAGTTCTTC. This translates into CAGSPLAESYNEQFF.